This T cell receptor (beta chain) is from a study of blood T cell repertoires in COVID-19. For the study at large: Samples taken during acute and convalescent COVID-19 were collected in the United States, Italy and Spain. Sources were T cells, B-cell-depleted T cells, or PBMCs; the material itself was cDNA or gDNA.

V gave up 2 bases and J gave up 5 bases; unmatched junction bases: 5. This CDR3 is built from 17 residues. The germline CDR1 and CDR2 sequences are WSHSY and SAAADI. Authors' analysis steps: Counts of nucleated cells, estimated from reference gene primer amplification, were obtained. Using immunoSEQ multiplex PCR, the repertoire was profiled, and TCRdb retains in-frame clones only, with some absent. For V, J and clone size, that table is used; D and trimming come from the DNA. Among tens of thousands of clones listed, roughly 80% were seen once. Those who participated ranged in age from about 18 to 89 years and resided in approximately 26 US areas.

The sequencing sample was made of PBMCs or T cells enriched from blood (not recorded which). J is TRBJ2-1 and V is TRBV10-2; TRBD2 matches at 14 bases. The receptor was isolated from a woman aged 35 to 49 with acute COVID-19. CDR3: CASSEGTSGSRNNEQFF. In DNA form, the CDR3 reads TGCGCCAGCAGTGAGGGGACTAGCGGGAGCCGGAACAATGAGCAGTTCTTC.